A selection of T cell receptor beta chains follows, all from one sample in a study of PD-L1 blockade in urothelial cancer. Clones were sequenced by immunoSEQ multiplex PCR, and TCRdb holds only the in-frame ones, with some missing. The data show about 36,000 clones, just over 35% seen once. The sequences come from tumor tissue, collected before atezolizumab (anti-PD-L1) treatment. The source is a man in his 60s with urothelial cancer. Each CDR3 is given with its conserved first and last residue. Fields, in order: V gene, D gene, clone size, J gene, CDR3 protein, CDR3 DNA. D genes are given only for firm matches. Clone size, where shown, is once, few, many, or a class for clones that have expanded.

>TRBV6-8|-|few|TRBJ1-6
CACYEDSTPLHF
TGTGCCTGCTACGAGGACAGTACACCCCTCCACTTT
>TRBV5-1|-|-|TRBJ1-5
CASSLEGYNQPQHF
TGCGCCAGCAGCTTGGAGGGCTACAATCAGCCCCAGCATTTT
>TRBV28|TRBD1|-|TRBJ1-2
CATYYTGTGNGYTF
TGTGCCACCTACTATACGGGGACAGGGAACGGCTACACCTTC
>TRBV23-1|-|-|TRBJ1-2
CASTETGPNYGYTF
TGCGCCAGCACAGAGACAGGACCTAACTATGGCTACACCTTC
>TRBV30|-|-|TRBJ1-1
CAWSWGLGTEAFF
TGTGCCTGGAGCTGGGGGCTAGGCACTGAAGCTTTCTTT
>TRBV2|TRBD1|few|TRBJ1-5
CASRGQGAQIQPQHF
TGTGCCAGCAGGGGACAGGGGGCGCAGATTCAGCCCCAGCATTTT
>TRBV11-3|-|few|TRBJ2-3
CASSAGTTTDTQYF
TGTGCCAGCAGCGCCGGGACCACCACAGATACGCAGTATTTT
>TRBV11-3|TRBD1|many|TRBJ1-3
CASSDRQGFTEDTIYF
TGTGCCAGCAGCGACCGACAGGGTTTTACGGAAGACACCATATATTTT
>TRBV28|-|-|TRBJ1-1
CASKRGIGAWNTEAFF
TGTGCCAGCAAAAGGGGAATCGGGGCTTGGAACACTGAAGCTTTCTTT
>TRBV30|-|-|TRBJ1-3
CAWSVGDAIYF
TGTGCCTGGAGCGTTGGGGACGCCATATATTTT
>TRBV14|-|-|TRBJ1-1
CASSQGENTEAFF
TGTGCCAGCAGCCAGGGGGAGAACACTGAAGCTTTCTTT
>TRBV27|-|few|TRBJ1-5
CASSLGRNQPQHF
TGTGCCAGCAGTTTAGGTCGCAATCAGCCCCAGCATTTT
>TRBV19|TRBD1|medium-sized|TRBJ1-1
CASGQGTLEAFF
TGTGCCTCGGGACAGGGAACCCTTGAAGCTTTCTTT
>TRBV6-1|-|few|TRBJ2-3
CASSEAQLGLQYF
TGTGCCAGCAGTGAAGCGCAACTCGGACTGCAGTATTTT
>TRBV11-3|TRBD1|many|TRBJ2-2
CASSLLGQGITGELFF
TGTGCCAGCAGCTTGTTGGGACAGGGGATCACCGGGGAGCTGTTTTTT
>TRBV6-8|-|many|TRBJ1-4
CAIKEQGRATNEKLFF
TGTGCCATAAAGGAACAGGGACGGGCCACTAATGAAAAACTGTTTTTT
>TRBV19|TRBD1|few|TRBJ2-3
CASSLGQGSTDTQYF
TGTGCCAGTAGTTTAGGACAGGGGAGCACAGATACGCAGTATTTT
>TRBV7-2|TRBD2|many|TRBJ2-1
CASSIAGADEQFF
TGTGCCAGCAGTATAGCGGGGGCAGATGAGCAGTTCTTC
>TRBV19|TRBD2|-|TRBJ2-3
CASSLDLSGGFVDTQYF
TGTGCCAGTAGTCTAGACCTTAGCGGGGGGTTTGTAGATACGCAGTATTTT
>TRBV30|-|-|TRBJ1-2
CAWSVRGHNYGYTF
TGTGCCTGGAGTGTAAGAGGGCATAACTATGGCTACACCTTC
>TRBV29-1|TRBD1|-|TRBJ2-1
CSAPTGRDEQFF
TGCAGCGCTCCGACAGGGCGCGATGAGCAGTTCTTC
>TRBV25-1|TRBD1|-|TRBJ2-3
CASSAGTGKTDTQYF
TGTGCCAGCAGTGCCGGGACAGGGAAAACAGATACGCAGTATTTT
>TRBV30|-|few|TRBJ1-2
CAWSAQGSGYTF
TGTGCCTGGAGTGCTCAGGGTTCGGGCTACACCTTC
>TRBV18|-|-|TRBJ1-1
CASSPRYTEAFF
TGTGCCAGCTCACCCCGATACACTGAAGCTTTCTTT
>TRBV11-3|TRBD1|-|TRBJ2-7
CASSRTGAGSYEQYF
TGTGCCAGCAGCCGTACAGGGGCAGGATCCTACGAGCAGTACTTC
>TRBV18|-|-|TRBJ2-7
CASSPYQLDSEQYF
TGTGCCAGCTCACCGTATCAATTAGACTCCGAGCAGTACTTC
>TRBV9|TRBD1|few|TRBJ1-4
CASSVGQVTNEKLFF
TGTGCCAGCAGCGTGGGACAGGTGACTAATGAAAAACTGTTTTTT
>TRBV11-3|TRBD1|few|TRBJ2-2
CASSLPGQGYAGELFF
TGTGCCAGCAGCTTGCCGGGACAGGGTTACGCCGGGGAGCTGTTTTTT
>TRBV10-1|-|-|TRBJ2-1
CASSESRWGHEQFF
TGCGCCAGCAGTGAGTCGAGGTGGGGCCATGAGCAGTTCTTC
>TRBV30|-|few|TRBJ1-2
CAWSVRQSYGYTF
TGTGCCTGGAGTGTACGACAGAGCTATGGCTACACCTTC
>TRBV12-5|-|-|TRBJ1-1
CASGLVSVGTEAFF
TGTGCTAGTGGTTTGGTATCGGTGGGCACTGAAGCTTTCTTT
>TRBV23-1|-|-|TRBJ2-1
CASSQLSIAGNSYNEQFF
TGCGCCAGCAGTCAACTCTCGATAGCAGGGAACTCCTACAATGAGCAGTTCTTC
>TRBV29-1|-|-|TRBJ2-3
CSVETGLRTDTQYF
TGCAGCGTTGAAACAGGGTTACGCACAGATACGCAGTATTTT
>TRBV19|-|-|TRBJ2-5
CASSIARGETQYF
TGTGCCAGTAGTATCGCGAGGGGCGAGACCCAGTACTTC
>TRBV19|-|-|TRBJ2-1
CASSPRDGLGNEQFF
TGTGCCAGTAGCCCCAGAGACGGGCTAGGTAATGAGCAGTTCTTC
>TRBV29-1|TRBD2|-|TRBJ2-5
CSAGTSGGKETQYF
TGCAGCGCCGGGACTAGCGGGGGCAAGGAGACCCAGTACTTC
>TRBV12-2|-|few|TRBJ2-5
CASRLAIRGQTQYF
TGTGCAAGTCGCTTAGCAATCCGGGGGCAGACCCAGTACTTC
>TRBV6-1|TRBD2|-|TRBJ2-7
CASSEGSGTGYEQYF
TGTGCCAGCAGTGAAGGTAGCGGGACTGGCTACGAGCAGTACTTC
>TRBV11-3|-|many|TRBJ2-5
CASSLDSLGETQYF
TGTGCCAGCAGCTTGGACAGCCTGGGAGAGACCCAGTACTTC
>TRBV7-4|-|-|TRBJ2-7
CASSPNFSYEQYF
TGTGCCAGCAGCCCAAATTTCTCCTACGAGCAGTACTTC
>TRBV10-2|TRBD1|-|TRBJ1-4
CASQGQAGIGEKLFF
TGCGCCAGCCAGGGACAGGCGGGGATAGGTGAAAAACTGTTTTTT
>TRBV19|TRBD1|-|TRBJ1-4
CASSAGQGAWKLFF
TGTGCCAGTAGTGCGGGACAGGGGGCGTGGAAACTGTTTTTT
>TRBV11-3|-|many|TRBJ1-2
CASSSTGTSNYGYTF
TGTGCCAGCAGCTCTACAGGGACCAGTAACTATGGCTACACCTTC
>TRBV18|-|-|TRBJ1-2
CASSPPSRDGYTF
TGTGCCAGCTCACCCCCCTCTCGAGATGGCTACACCTTC